This T cell receptor beta chain was obtained from a study of CD8 T cells in Susac syndrome. The CDR3 length is 12 residues. The V and J ends lost 4 bases and 7 bases, in that order; junction bases with no gene match: 4. Germline V gene sequence: CDR1 SGDLS, CDR2 YYNGEE. Random hexamers primed reverse transcription of roughly 0.45 to 1 ug RNA. TCRdb independently ran MiXCR on the immunoSEQ multiplex PCR reads; one entry per CDR3 protein. The data hold 200,000 or so distinct CDR3 sequences, with 90% to 97% observed a single time. The chain links TRBV9 to TRBJ1-2, with 7 bases matching TRBD1. This receptor was identified in a human donor with Susac syndrome. Sequenced sample: CD4+ T cells from PBMCs. Here the CDR3 reads CASSTGEGGYTF. The CDR3, as DNA: TGTGCCAGCAGCACAGGGGAGGGTGGCTACACCTTC. Combining the CDR3 with reference TRBV9 and TRBJ1-2 gives the whole variable domain DSGVTQTPKHLITATGQRVTLRCSPRSGDLSVYWYQQSLDQGLQFLIQYYNGEERAKGNILERFSAQQFPDLHSELNLSSLELGDSALYFCASSTGEGGYTFGSGTRLTVV.